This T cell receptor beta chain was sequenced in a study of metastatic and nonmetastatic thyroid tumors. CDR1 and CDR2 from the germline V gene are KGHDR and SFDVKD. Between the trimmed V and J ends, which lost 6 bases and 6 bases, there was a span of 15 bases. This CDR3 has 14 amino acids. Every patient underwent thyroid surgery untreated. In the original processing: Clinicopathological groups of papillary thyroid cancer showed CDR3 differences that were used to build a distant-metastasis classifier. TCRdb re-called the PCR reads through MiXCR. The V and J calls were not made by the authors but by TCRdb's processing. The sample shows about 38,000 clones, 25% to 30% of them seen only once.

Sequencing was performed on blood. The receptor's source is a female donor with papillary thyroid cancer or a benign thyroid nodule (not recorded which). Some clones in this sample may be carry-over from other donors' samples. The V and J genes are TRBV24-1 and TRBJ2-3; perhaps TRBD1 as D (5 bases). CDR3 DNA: TGTGCCACCAGTCAACTGACAGCCGTGGATACGCAGTATTTT. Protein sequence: CATSQLTAVDTQYF.